These 12 T cell receptor beta chains were sequenced from one sample in a study of cytomegalovirus exposure and HLA in healthy donors. PCR used 60 Vbeta primers and 13 Jbeta primers. Profiling relied on immunoSEQ multiplex PCR, and the TCRdb table lists in-frame clones only, not all of them. The table shows some 130,000 clones, with approximately 80% occurring only once. The source material was PBMCs. These receptors were taken from a man aged 40-49 years in good health and CMV-seronegative.

The chain recombines TRBV19 with TRBJ2-3, with 7 bases aligning to TRBD1. Looked up from germline, CDR1 is LNHDA and CDR2 is SQIVND (reference sequence). Trimming removed 5 bases from V and 4 bases from J; junction bases left unmatched: 6. The CDR3 extends over 14 amino acids. Here the CDR3 DNA reads TGTGCCAGTAGTGGGGCAGGGGGTCCAGATACGCAGTATTTT. It codes for CASSGAGGPDTQYF.

V and J are TRBV4-1 and TRBJ2-1; 9 bases are shared with TRBD2. Germline V gene sequence: CDR1 MGHRA, CDR2 YSYEKL. The CDR3 is 16 amino acids. V lost 2 bases, J lost 7 bases, and 9 bases stayed unmatched. CDR3 region: CASSQILSGRGNEQFF. CDR3 nucleotides: TGCGCCAGCAGCCAAATTCTTAGCGGGAGAGGGAATGAGCAGTTCTTC.

The chain combines TRBV2 with TRBJ2-3, with D tentatively TRBD1 (6 bases). The CDR3 runs 15 residues. Trimming took off 5 bases at V and 6 bases at J, with 18 bases between the two ends. The germline V gene has CDR1 SNHLY and CDR2 FYNNEI. CDR3 bases: TGTGCCAGCAGTAGGGACAATTCGGGCCGGGATACGCAGTATTTT. This codes for CASSRDNSGRDTQYF.

This sequence joins TRBV30 and TRBJ2-3; D ambiguous. This CDR3 contains 14 residues. CDR1 is GTSNPN and CDR2 is SVGIG in the germline V gene (reference sequence). V was clipped by 1 base and J by 0 bases, with 8 bases between them. The CDR3 sequence: CAWSAQRSTDTQYF. CDR3 nucleotides: TGTGCCTGGAGTGCCCAGAGGAGCACAGATACGCAGTATTTT.

As concerns this clone: One end of the junction varies from germline; a read error may be responsible. The genes are TRBV7-9 and TRBJ1-1; D might be TRBD1 (6 bases). Germline V gene lookup returns CDR1 SEHNR and CDR2 FQNEAQ (reference sequence). The CDR3 length is 12 residues. CDR3 nucleotides: TGTTCCAGCAGCTTAGCAGGGGCTGAAGCTTTCTTT. This encodes CSSSLAGAEAFF. Full variable domain (missing parts from reference TRBV7-9 and TRBJ1-1): DTGVSQNPRHKITKRGQNVTFRCDPISEHNRLYWYRQTLGQGPEFLTYFQNEAQLEKSRLLSDRFSAERPKGSFSTLEIQRTEQGDSAMYLCSSSLAGAEAFFGQGTRLTVV.

This clone came up a few times. This chain links TRBV4-1 with TRBJ2-7; 11 positions match TRBD1. Germline V gene data show CDR1 as MGHRA and CDR2 as YSYEKL. J gave up 8 bases and V 0 bases, and 15 bases lay outside the gene matches. The length of the CDR3 is 18 residues. Here the CDR3 reads CASSQEGEGQGVYGQQYF. CDR3 nucleotides: TGCGCCAGCAGCCAAGAGGGCGAGGGACAGGGGGTCTATGGTCAGCAGTACTTC.

The chain links TRBV10-3 to TRBJ2-3; the match to TRBD2 covers 10 bases. The CDR3 contains 16 residues. Germline V lookup: CDR1 ENHRY, CDR2 SYGVKD. V lost 7 bases to trimming and J lost 2 bases; unmatched junction nucleotides: 9. The CDR3 protein is CAITPQLAGHTDTQYF. The DNA for the CDR3 is TGTGCCATCACCCCCCAACTAGCGGGGCACACAGATACGCAGTATTTT.

The chain employs TRBV4-1 and TRBJ2-7, with 7 bases identical to TRBD2. CDR1 is MGHRA and CDR2 is YSYEKL in the germline V gene. Trimming took 0 bases from V and 6 from J; bases not matched to a gene: 5. CDR3 length: 14 residues. CDR3 sequence reads: CASSQDWGGSEQYF. The CDR3 nucleotides read TGCGCCAGCAGCCAAGATTGGGGGGGGAGCGAGCAGTACTTC.

The chain couples TRBV4-1 to TRBJ2-7; the D gene is possibly TRBD2 (6 bases). V lost 1 base, J lost 7 bases, and 23 bases lay in between. The CDR3 runs 17 residues. From germline, CDR1 is MGHRA and CDR2 YSYEKL. CDR3: CASSQVGGLRALGEQYF. Here the CDR3 DNA reads TGCGCCAGCAGCCAAGTGGGAGGACTAAGGGCGCTCGGAGAGCAGTACTTC.

The CDR3 sequence is CASSPSTKQYF. The CDR3 coding sequence is TGTGCCAGCTCACCATCTACGAAGCAGTACTTC. The chain recombines TRBV18 with TRBJ2-7; D not resolved. Germline CDR1 reads KGHSH; CDR2 reads LQKENI. Trimming pared 2 bases from V and 8 bases from J, leaving 7 bases between. This CDR3 is 11 amino acids long.

This clone was seen a few times. This chain links TRBV4-3 with TRBJ2-2; a possible D gene is TRBD2 (6 bases). Per the germline V gene, CDR1 is LGHNA and CDR2 is YSLEER. The CDR3 has 17 residues. V gave up 0 bases and J gave up 5 bases, with 16 bases separating them. CDR3: CASSQDGPGGVTGELFF. The CDR3 coding sequence is TGCGCCAGCAGCCAAGATGGGCCCGGGGGAGTTACCGGGGAGCTGTTTTTT.

This chain connects TRBV28 to TRBJ2-5, with D possibly being TRBD1 (6 bases). Germline CDR1 and CDR2: MDHEN and SYDVKM. V was cut by 5 bases and J by 5 bases, with 12 bases left in between. CDR3 length: 13 residues. CDR3 DNA: TGTGCCAGCAGTGTCCCAGGGGCTGAGACCCAGTACTTC. Its translation is CASSVPGAETQYF.